The T cell receptor (beta chain) described here comes from a study of CD8 T cells in ankylosing spondylitis. Regarding the study as a whole: One TCR beta motif, made up of roughly eight highly homologous variants, appeared characteristic of ankylosing spondylitis blood.

This clonotype has at least ten counts. Its antigen is unidentified. Researchers built TCR beta libraries using quantitative 5'-RACE with molecular barcodes. TCRdb independently ran MiXCR on the 5' RACE reads; one entry per CDR3 protein. Of about 200,000 distinct CDR3 sequences detected, about 26% appear once; the ten largest clones hold under 8%. This CDR3 comprises 14 residues. Per the germline V gene, CDR1 is MNHNS and CDR2 is SASEGT. V was cut by 6 bases and J by 1 base, with 10 bases left in between. This chain connects TRBV6-1 to TRBJ2-1; D not resolved. The material sequenced was blood, either unsorted or a sorted T cell fraction (not recorded which). This TCR derives from a male donor with ankylosing spondylitis or in good health (not recorded which). CDR3 coding DNA: TGTGCCAGCAGCGCAGATACTTCCTACAATGAGCAGTTCTTC. This gives the protein CASSADTSYNEQFF.